These T cell receptor beta chains were read from a single sample in a study of breast tumors, draining lymph nodes, adjacent tissues. Each CDR3 protein gets one entry after TCRdb re-called the multiplex PCR reads with MiXCR. Here the sample spans approximately 170,000 distinct CDR3 sequences, roughly a third being singletons. Sequencing input: axillary lymph node tissue. These receptors originate from a female donor with breast cancer. Some clones in this sample may be carry-over from other donors' samples. The CDR3 runs from the conserved cysteine through the conserved F or W. The D gene is left open where the match is weak. Size is stated for part of the rows, as once, few or many counts, or as a class when the clone is expanded.

V: TRBV7-8; J: TRBJ1-4; D: TRBD1; size: many; DNA: TGTGCCAGCAGCGGGGTGGACAGGGGCCTGTTTTTT; CDR3: CASSGVDRGLFF
V: TRBV7-2; J: TRBJ2-3; D: -; size: many; DNA: TGTGCCAGCAGTCAAGGTCTCCAGGGGCTGGGGACAGATACGCAGTATTTT; CDR3: CASSQGLQGLGTDTQYF
V: TRBV9; J: TRBJ2-1; D: -; size: many; DNA: TGTGCCAGCAGCGTAGCGGGATCCTACAATGAGCAGTTCTTC; CDR3: CASSVAGSYNEQFF
V: TRBV20-1; J: TRBJ2-7; D: -; size: -; DNA: TGCAGTGCCCGTAGACTCTCCTACGAGCAGTACTTC; CDR3: CSARRLSYEQYF
V: TRBV20-1; J: TRBJ1-2; D: -; size: few; DNA: TGCAGTGCATCCCCCCGCCCGTATGGCTCCGCCTTC; CDR3: CSASPRPYGSAF
V: TRBV4-1; J: TRBJ1-2; D: -; size: many; DNA: TGCGCCAGCAGCCAAGATCTCGGGGGTCGTGTGGGGACTAACTATGGCTACACCTTC; CDR3: CASSQDLGGRVGTNYGYTF
V: TRBV4-2; J: TRBJ2-7; D: TRBD1; size: many; DNA: TGTGCCAGCAGTCAATACAGGGGTGGCGAGCAGTACTTC; CDR3: CASSQYRGGEQYF
V: TRBV18; J: TRBJ2-6; D: -; size: -; DNA: TGTGCCAGCTCACGGGACATCCCTGGGGCCAACGTCCTGACTTTC; CDR3: CASSRDIPGANVLTF
V: TRBV2; J: TRBJ2-7; D: TRBD1; size: many; DNA: TGTGCCAGCAGTGAAGGCATGACAGGGAAGTACTTC; CDR3: CASSEGMTGKYF
V: TRBV7-9; J: TRBJ1-5; D: TRBD1; size: many; DNA: TGTGCCAGCAGCTGGGGACAGGGGGCTCCAGGTCAGCCCCAGCATTTT; CDR3: CASSWGQGAPGQPQHF
V: TRBV7-3; J: TRBJ2-1; D: TRBD2; size: many; DNA: TGTGCCAGCAGCTTAGCGGGAGGGACCAATGAGCAGTTCTTC; CDR3: CASSLAGGTNEQFF